Below, one T cell receptor (beta chain) is given with its context. This clonotype was seen more than once but under ten times. Its antigen is still unknown. Per-base quality was not reported, and no clone a single base away is much larger than it. This sample stems from a study of human T cells and chemical hapten exposure (dated by TCRdb to the early 2020s). The study in broad terms: For sensitization, 2% DPC in acetone was applied to a 2 cm by 2 cm area of upper inner arm skin. Weekly therapeutic DPC doses were additionally applied to the scalp of patients throughout the roughly 25-week study period. Patch testing on the upper back used Finn chambers containing 0.01% DPC, with scoring done after 6 days according to International Contact Dermatitis Research Group standards. The patient cohort, mostly female, included alopecia areata with under or over 50% scalp involvement, alopecia totalis and alopecia universalis. Libraries were pooled for sequencing, and per-sample TCR yields varied mainly because of small differences in library volumes within the pool. The study tracked peripheral blood TCR repertoire changes in vivo during primary and secondary sensitization to the hapten diphenylcyclopropenone (DPC) in alopecia patients. Patient blood was sampled pre-sensitization (week 0) and at 2, 6 and about 24 weeks after DPC sensitization. For TCR sequencing, blood came from 25 to 35 alopecia patients at anywhere from one to four time points (pre-sensitization, 2, 6 and 24 weeks).

Libraries were made using RACE. Sequencing used a NextSeq 500. During library preparation, unique molecular identifiers were attached to individual cDNA molecules so that TCRs could be counted quantitatively and reproducibly. Each blood RNA sample was used to sequence both TCR alpha and TCR beta chains. As for how the authors treated the data: Samples had a median of about 96,000 TCRs, with a range from 23,224 to 690,600. The Decombinator software suite was used to annotate V, J and CDR3 in the TCR reads. Every sample was subsampled to the same number of TCRs (28,000) for the PS versus PT1 abundance plots. TCRs were defined as expanded if absent before sensitization and observed at least eight times at the 2-week time point. Clones were called with MiXCR by TCRdb after fastp trimmed the public reads at Q25, and only in-frame beta chains were retained. All rows with the same CDR3 protein become a single entry with the most common DNA and genes. These V and J calls are TCRdb output, not the study's own analysis. The sample profile shows approximately 180,000 distinct CDR3 sequences; about 31% of them were found once. Nearly 3% of the sample goes to the ten largest clones.

The CDR3 spans 15 residues, from the cysteine through the phenylalanine. Of all the DNA, just the CDR3 is kept, 45 bases in frame from base 1. Reading the germline V gene gives CDR1 MDHEN and CDR2 SYDVKM. Trimming removed 7 bases from V and 2 bases from J, leaving 15 bases between the germline ends. According to the study, the label for this sample's time point signals: pre-sensitization, week 0. Explained via the paper, the treatment or condition label denotes: therapeutic diphenylcyclopropenone sensitization with weekly scalp DPC. Blood at each patch-test visit was drawn before the patch test was applied. Patients were considered eligible if aged 18 to 70, diagnosed with alopecia and deemed suitable for DPC therapy, and patients were excluded if pregnant. Total RNA was extracted from unfractionated whole blood that had been collected in Tempus Blood RNA tubes. Results the study describes overall, beyond this receptor: All patients had alopecia, a presumed autoimmune disease, so their immune response might differ from that of healthy individuals. Compared with pre-sensitization or healthy control sets, expanded TCRs formed significantly more large CDR3 similarity clusters, which is consistent with antigen-driven responses. Repeated subsampling changed both the strength of the expansion versus patch-test correlation and the threshold at which the correlation became significant. The number of TCRs above 1 in 1000 frequency did not change with DPC sensitization; there was no evidence of global repertoire structure alterations. The number of PT1 expanded TCRs positively correlated with patch test score, significant at thresholds 8, 16 and 32 but not 4.

This specimen consisted of whole blood, obtained in connection with sensitization to the hapten diphenylcyclopropenone (DPC). This sequence originates from a woman aged 25 to 39 with alopecia areata. Some clones in this sample may be carry-over from other donors' samples. This chain is built from TRBV28 and TRBJ1-5; the D gene assignment is ambiguous. CDR3 protein: CASTVTAPGNQPQHF. The nucleotides read TGTGCCAGCACCGTAACAGCCCCGGGCAATCAGCCCCAGCATTTT.